This paragraph covers one TCR beta chain sequence. Its antigen is currently unknown. J lost 9 bases, V lost 8 bases, and 9 bases had no gene match. The CDR3 length is 13 residues. Germline lookup yields CDR1 MDHEN and CDR2 SYDVKM. The record originates from a study of vaccination effects on CD4 cells after COVID-19. Sequencing in the ViraFEST assay came after antigen-specific CD4+ T cells had been expanded with viral peptide pools, which were used to stimulate PBMC. With roughly 9 days of culture completed, CD4+ T cells were isolated. The study found no prior SARS-CoV-2 infection in the vaccine recipients, who tested negative for nucleocapsid antibodies. Cultivation was performed at 1.5 million to 2.5 million PBMC per well with around 9.3 IU/ml IL-2 and 10 ug/ml peptides added. Days 3 and 7 were when half the medium was replaced with IL-2 medium. Only in-frame clones appear in the TCRdb table, and some are missing; sequencing was by immunoSEQ multiplex PCR. The sample consists of under 45,000 clones, roughly two thirds of them appearing once.

Study results and caveats: Marked contraction was observed in infection-induced and vaccine-induced clones late after vaccination. In healthy vaccinees, only 1 of 255 vaccine-induced clones cross-reacted with common cold coronaviruses.

The sequences come from CD4+ T cells from PBMCs cultured with HCoV-OC43 spike peptides, collected before COVID-19 vaccination. As to subset: HCoV-OC43 spike overlapping peptide pool stimulation. The genes are TRBV28 and TRBJ2-1; TRBD2 matches 8 bases. The receptor's source is a human donor who received a COVID-19 vaccine. CDR3 nucleotide sequence: TGTGCCAGCCATACGGCGGGAGGAATTGAGCAGTTCTTC. Its translation is CASHTAGGIEQFF.